This TCR beta chain comes out of a study of T-cell reconstitution after alpha-beta-depleted transplantation in children. The TCRbeta library incorporated unique molecular identifiers. TCRdb called the PCR reads again in MiXCR, with one record for every CDR3 protein. The sample carries 250,000 to 300,000 distinct CDR3 sequences, roughly 9.1% recorded once. This CDR3 contains 13 residues. Trimming took off 3 bases at V and 3 bases at J, with 9 bases between the two ends. In germline, CDR1 is SEHNR, CDR2 FQNEAQ (reference sequence). This clonotype was detected ten times or more. What it recognizes is unknown. Findings of the study overall: Counts and diversity of T cells one year after transplant came mostly from newly produced T cells.

Sequenced here: PBMCs, sampled before TCRalphabeta/CD19-depleted stem cell transplant. The chain is built from TRBV7-9 and TRBJ2-7, with TRBD2 as a possible D gene (5 bases). The clonotype originates from a boy younger than two with acute myeloid leukemia, due to receive a stem cell transplant. CDR3 nucleotides: TGTGCCAGCAGCTTCGGGGAAATCTACGAGCAGTACTTC. As protein: CASSFGEIYEQYF.